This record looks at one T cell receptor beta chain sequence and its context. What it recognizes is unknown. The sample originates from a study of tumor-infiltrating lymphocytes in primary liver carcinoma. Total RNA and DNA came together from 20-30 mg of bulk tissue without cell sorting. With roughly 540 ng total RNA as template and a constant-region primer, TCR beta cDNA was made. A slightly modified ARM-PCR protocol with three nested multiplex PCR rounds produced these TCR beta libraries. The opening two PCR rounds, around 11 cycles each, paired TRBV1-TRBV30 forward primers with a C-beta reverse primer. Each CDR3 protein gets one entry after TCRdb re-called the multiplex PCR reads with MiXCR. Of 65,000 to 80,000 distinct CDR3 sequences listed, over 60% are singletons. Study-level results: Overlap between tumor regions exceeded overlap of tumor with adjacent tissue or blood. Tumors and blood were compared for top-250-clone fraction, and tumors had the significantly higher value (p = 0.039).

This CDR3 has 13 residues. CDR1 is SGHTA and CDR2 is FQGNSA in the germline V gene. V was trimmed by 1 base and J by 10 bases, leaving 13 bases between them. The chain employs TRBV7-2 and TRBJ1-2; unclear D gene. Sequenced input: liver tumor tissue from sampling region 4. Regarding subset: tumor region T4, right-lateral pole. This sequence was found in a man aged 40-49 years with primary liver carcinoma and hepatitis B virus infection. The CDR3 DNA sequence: TGTGCCAGCAGCTTAGTCAGGTACGATGACTACACCTTC. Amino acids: CASSLVRYDDYTF.